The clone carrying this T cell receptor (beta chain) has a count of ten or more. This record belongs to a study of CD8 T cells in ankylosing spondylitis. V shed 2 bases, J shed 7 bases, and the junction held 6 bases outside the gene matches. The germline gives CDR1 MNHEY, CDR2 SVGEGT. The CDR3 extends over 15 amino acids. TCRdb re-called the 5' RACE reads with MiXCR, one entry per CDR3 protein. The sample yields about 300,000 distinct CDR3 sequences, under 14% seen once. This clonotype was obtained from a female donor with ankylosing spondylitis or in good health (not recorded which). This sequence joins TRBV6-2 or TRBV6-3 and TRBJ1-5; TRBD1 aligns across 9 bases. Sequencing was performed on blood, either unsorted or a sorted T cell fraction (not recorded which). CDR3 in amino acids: CASSYGGTGYQPQHF. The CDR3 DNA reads TGTGCCAGCAGTTACGGTGGGACAGGGTACCAGCCCCAGCATTTT.